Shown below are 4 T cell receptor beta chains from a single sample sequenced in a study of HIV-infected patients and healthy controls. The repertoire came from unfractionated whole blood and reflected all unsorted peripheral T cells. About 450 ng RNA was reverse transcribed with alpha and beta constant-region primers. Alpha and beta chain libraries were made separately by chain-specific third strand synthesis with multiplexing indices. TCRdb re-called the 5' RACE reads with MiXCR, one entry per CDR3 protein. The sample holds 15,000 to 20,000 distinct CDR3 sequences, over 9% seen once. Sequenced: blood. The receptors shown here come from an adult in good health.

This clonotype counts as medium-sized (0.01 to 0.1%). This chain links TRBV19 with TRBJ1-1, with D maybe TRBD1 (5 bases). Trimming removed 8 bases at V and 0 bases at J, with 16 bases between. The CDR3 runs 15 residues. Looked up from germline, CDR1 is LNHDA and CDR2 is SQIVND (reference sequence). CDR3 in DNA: TGTGCCAGTTCCGTATTACAGGTCATGAACACTGAAGCTTTCTTT. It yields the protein CASSVLQVMNTEAFF.

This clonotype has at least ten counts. CDR3 in amino acids: CASSLITGDEKLFF. The CDR3 DNA is TGTGCCAGCAGCTTAATAACAGGGGATGAAAAACTGTTTTTT. V gene TRBV7-2 combines with J gene TRBJ1-4; TRBD1 aligns across 7 bases. This CDR3 region has 14 residues. Germline loops: CDR1 SGHTA, CDR2 FQGNSA. J was trimmed by 6 bases and V by 2 bases; bases with no gene match: 3.

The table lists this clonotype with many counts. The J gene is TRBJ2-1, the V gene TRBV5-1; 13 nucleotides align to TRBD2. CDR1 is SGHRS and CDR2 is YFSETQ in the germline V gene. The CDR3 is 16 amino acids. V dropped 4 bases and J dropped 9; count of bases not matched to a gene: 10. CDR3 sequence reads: CASSIPTSGGASEQFF. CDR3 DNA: TGCGCCAGCAGCATTCCCACTAGCGGGGGGGCTTCTGAGCAGTTCTTC.

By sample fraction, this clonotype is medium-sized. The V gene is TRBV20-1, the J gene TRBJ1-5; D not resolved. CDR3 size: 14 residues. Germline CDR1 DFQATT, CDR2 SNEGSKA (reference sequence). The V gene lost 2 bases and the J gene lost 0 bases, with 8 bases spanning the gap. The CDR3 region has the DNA TGCAGTGCTAGACTGTGGGGTAGCAATCAGCCCCAGCATTTT. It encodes CSARLWGSNQPQHF.